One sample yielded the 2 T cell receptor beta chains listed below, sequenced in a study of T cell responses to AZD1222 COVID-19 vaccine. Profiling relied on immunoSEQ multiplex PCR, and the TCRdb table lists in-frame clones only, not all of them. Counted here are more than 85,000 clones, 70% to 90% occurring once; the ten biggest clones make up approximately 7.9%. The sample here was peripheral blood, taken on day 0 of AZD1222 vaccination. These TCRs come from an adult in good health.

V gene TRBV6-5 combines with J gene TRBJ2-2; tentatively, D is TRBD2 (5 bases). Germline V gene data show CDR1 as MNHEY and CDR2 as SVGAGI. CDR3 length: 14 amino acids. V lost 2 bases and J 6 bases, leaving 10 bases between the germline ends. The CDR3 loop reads CASSYGLAAGELFF. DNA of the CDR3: TGTGCCAGCAGTTACGGACTGGCCGCCGGGGAGCTGTTTTTT.

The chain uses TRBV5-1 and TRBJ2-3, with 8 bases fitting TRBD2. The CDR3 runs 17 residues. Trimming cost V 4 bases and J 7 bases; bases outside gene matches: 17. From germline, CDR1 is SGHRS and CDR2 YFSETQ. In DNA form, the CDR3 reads TGCGCCAGCAGCCTCCTTTTTGGAAGCGGGAGCCCCCATACGCAGTATTTT. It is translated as CASSLLFGSGSPHTQYF.